This is a list of T cell receptor beta chains from one sample in a study of shared clonotypes between healthy human individuals. Some clones are missing from TCRdb's copy, which holds only in-frame ones; the method was immunoSEQ multiplex PCR. The top ten clones hold around 0.06% of a sample with about 600,000 clones, 95% to 98% of them seen once. The specimen was naive CD4+ T cells sorted from blood. The receptor set was obtained from a woman in her 30s in good health. Both conserved end residues are part of each CDR3. Fields, in order: clone size, V gene, J gene, D gene, CDR3 protein, CDR3 DNA. A D gene is named only where the DNA matches it firmly. Clone size is stated in some rows and not others, as once, few, many or a class when expanded.

.,TRBV7-2,TRBJ2-3,TRBD2,CASSLAGLAGVRDTQYF,TGTGCCAGCAGCTTAGCGGGACTAGCGGGAGTTCGAGATACGCAGTATTTT
.,TRBV2,TRBJ2-5,TRBD2,CASAQRGQGETQYF,TGTGCCAGCGCTCAGCGGGGTCAGGGAGAGACCCAGTACTTC
.,TRBV5-1,TRBJ1-1,TRBD1,CASNPTGGIGTEAFF,TGCGCCAGCAACCCGACAGGGGGGATAGGTACTGAAGCTTTCTTT
.,TRBV10-2,TRBJ1-2,.,CASCVGGTNYGYTF,TGCGCCAGCTGTGTGGGGGGCACTAACTATGGCTACACCTTC
.,TRBV5-1,TRBJ2-7,TRBD2,CASSSSSGRAYEQYF,TGCGCCAGCAGTTCTTCTAGCGGGAGGGCCTACGAGCAGTACTTC
.,TRBV27,TRBJ2-1,TRBD1,CASSSRDRGTLTYNEQFF,TGTGCCAGCAGTTCCCGGGACAGGGGCACCTTGACCTACAATGAGCAGTTCTTC
.,TRBV7-8,TRBJ2-7,TRBD1,CASSRAYQGAGYEQYF,TGTGCCAGTAGCAGAGCATATCAGGGGGCTGGCTACGAGCAGTACTTC
.,TRBV7-9,TRBJ2-5,.,CASSFEGGETQYF,TGTGCCAGCAGTTTTGAGGGTGGCGAGACCCAGTACTTC
.,TRBV7-2,TRBJ2-1,.,CASSLLADNEQFF,TGTGCCAGCAGCTTATTGGCGGACAATGAGCAGTTCTTC
.,TRBV7-9,TRBJ1-4,.,CASSPQTVEKLFF,TGTGCCAGCAGCCCACAGACAGTAGAAAAACTGTTTTTT
.,TRBV9,TRBJ2-3,TRBD2,CASSYGTSGRRDTQYF,TGTGCCAGCAGCTACGGGACTAGCGGGAGGCGAGATACGCAGTATTTT
.,TRBV25-1,TRBJ2-5,TRBD2,CASSESSGGLLQETQYF,TGTGCCAGCAGTGAATCCTCCGGGGGACTACTCCAAGAGACCCAGTACTTC
.,TRBV2,TRBJ2-7,TRBD2,CASSGGTSGLAYEQYF,TGTGCCAGCAGTGGAGGGACTAGCGGCCTTGCCTACGAGCAGTACTTC
.,TRBV6-5,TRBJ1-2,.,CASRPAYRVIGYTF,TGTGCCAGCAGACCCGCCTACAGGGTTATTGGCTACACCTTC
.,TRBV19,TRBJ2-1,TRBD2,CASSIGASGGHEQFF,TGTGCCAGTAGTATAGGCGCTAGCGGAGGGCATGAGCAGTTCTTC
.,TRBV6-5,TRBJ2-5,.,CASSQNRMGTQYF,TGTGCCAGCAGCCAAAACCGAATGGGGACCCAGTACTTC
.,TRBV19,TRBJ1-3,.,CASSIDGLSGNTIYF,TGTGCCAGTAGTATTGACGGGCTCTCTGGAAACACCATATATTTT
.,TRBV2,TRBJ2-1,.,CASSPLGLPRRDNNEQFF,TGTGCCAGCAGTCCGTTGGGACTCCCACGCCGAGATAACAATGAGCAGTTCTTC
.,TRBV19,TRBJ2-7,.,CASSAEGRPYEQYF,TGTGCCAGTAGCGCCGAGGGACGCCCCTACGAGCAGTACTTC
.,TRBV4-1,TRBJ2-7,TRBD2,CASSPRVLRGGSYEQYF,TGCGCCAGCAGCCCCCGAGTTTTACGGGGCGGGAGTTACGAGCAGTACTTC
.,TRBV28,TRBJ2-7,.,CASYGGVSSYEQYF,TGTGCCAGCTACGGGGGCGTGAGCTCCTACGAGCAGTACTTC
.,TRBV28,TRBJ2-2,.,CASTSGPGELFF,TGTGCCAGCACGTCAGGTCCCGGGGAGCTGTTTTTT
.,TRBV4-1,TRBJ1-4,TRBD1,CASSQGPRAGQEKLFF,TGCGCCAGCAGCCAAGGACCTCGGGCGGGACAGGAAAAACTGTTTTTT
once,TRBV2,TRBJ2-5,.,CASSLGLGRRETQYF,TGTGCCAGCAGCTTAGGCTTAGGGCGAAGGGAGACCCAGTACTTC
.,TRBV11-2,TRBJ2-2,TRBD2,CASSPTSANTGELFF,TGTGCCAGCAGCCCCACTAGCGCAAACACCGGGGAGCTGTTTTTT
.,TRBV19,TRBJ1-2,.,CASSIGTENYGYTF,TGTGCCAGTAGTATAGGGACAGAGAACTATGGCTACACCTTC
.,TRBV30,TRBJ1-2,.,CAWSAPGSVYYGYTF,TGTGCCTGGAGTGCCCCCGGGTCGGTTTACTATGGCTACACCTTC
.,TRBV29-1,TRBJ1-2,.,CSVEQRINYGYTF,TGCAGCGTAGAACAGCGAATTAACTATGGCTACACCTTC
once,TRBV19,TRBJ2-7,.,CASSPSGSSYEQYF,TGTGCCAGTAGTCCATCCGGGAGCTCCTACGAGCAGTACTTC
.,TRBV10-3,TRBJ2-2,TRBD1,CAISAGTVGNTGELFF,TGTGCCATCAGTGCCGGGACAGTAGGGAACACCGGGGAGCTGTTTTTT
.,TRBV4-2,TRBJ2-5,.,CASSQGYRRQGLNQETQYF,TGTGCCAGCAGCCAAGGTTACAGGAGGCAGGGCCTTAACCAAGAGACCCAGTACTTC
.,TRBV6-5,TRBJ1-1,.,CASSYGTENTEAFF,TGTGCCAGCAGTTACGGGACGGAGAACACTGAAGCTTTCTTT
.,TRBV7-3,TRBJ2-1,TRBD2,CASSPGTSGRRDEQFF,TGTGCCAGCAGCCCTGGGACTAGCGGGAGAAGGGATGAGCAGTTCTTC
.,TRBV6-1,TRBJ2-2,TRBD2,CASSKAPGLGGGELFF,TGTGCCAGCAGTAAAGCCCCGGGACTAGGGGGCGGGGAGCTGTTTTTT
.,TRBV18,TRBJ2-4,.,CASSPDRPTLAKNIQYF,TGTGCCAGCTCCCCGGACAGACCGACCCTAGCCAAAAACATTCAGTACTTC
.,TRBV5-1,TRBJ2-1,TRBD2,CASSQGLAGDTDEQFF,TGCGCCAGCAGCCAGGGACTAGCGGGAGATACGGATGAGCAGTTCTTC
once,TRBV6-5,TRBJ2-5,TRBD1,CASRRTGGDREQYF,TGTGCCAGCAGGCGGACAGGGGGGGATCGGGAGCAGTACTTC
.,TRBV5-1,TRBJ2-2,TRBD1,CASSFGTGRMNTGELFF,TGCGCCAGCAGCTTCGGGACAGGGCGCATGAACACCGGGGAGCTGTTTTTT
once,TRBV5-6,TRBJ2-1,.,CASSLPRSSYNEQFF,TGTGCCAGCAGCTTGCCCCGGAGCTCCTACAATGAGCAGTTCTTC
.,TRBV19,TRBJ2-1,TRBD2,CASGGLAGVNEQFF,TGTGCCAGTGGGGGACTAGCGGGAGTCAATGAGCAGTTCTTC